This TCR beta chain was identified in a study of neoadjuvant anti-PD-1 for oral cavity cancer. Study results and caveats: Post-nivolumab, blood T cell clonality was significantly elevated in non-responders.

Sample time point: after neoadjuvant nivolumab, at surgical resection. Note on this clone: The antigen remains unidentified.

CDR1 and CDR2 (germline): SGHNT, YENEEA. The ends were cut back, 5 bases at V and 6 bases at J, with 20 bases in the middle. CDR3 length: 16 residues. Method: immunoSEQ multiplex PCR; TCRdb's copy keeps in-frame clones and lacks some. Here the sample spans 55,000 to 75,000 clones, roughly 90% being singletons. The chain couples TRBV11-3 to TRBJ2-1; possibly TRBD2 for D (5 bases). This TCR was recovered from a person aged 35-79 years with oral cavity squamous cell carcinoma. The specimen comprised PBMCs, sampled after nivolumab (anti-PD-1) treatment. The CDR3, as DNA: TGTGCCAGCAGCCCCCGTAATAGAGCGGAAGGCAATGAGCAGTTCTTC. As protein: CASSPRNRAEGNEQFF.